This T cell receptor (delta chain) was retrieved from a study of Vδ1+ human thymocytes. Study-wide results and limits: Around 20% of thymic delta-chain sequences were Vdelta2, with few Vdelta3, unlike blood Vdelta1+ controls. TRD repertoires were essentially private, unlike widely shared TRG clonotypes. Thymic TRG and TRD repertoires appeared highly polyclonal, with Gaussian CDR3 length distributions.

Thymocytes were sorted as CD3+ TCRVdelta1+ TCRVdelta2- after alphabeta T cell depletion. Between roughly 98% and 99.6% of sorted thymocytes were Vdelta1+. Germline CDR1 and CDR2: TSWWSYY and QGS. The CDR3 consists of 18 residues. Trimming took off 1 base at V and 0 bases at J, with 18 bases between the two ends. Details on this clone: Its antigen is unidentified.

Sequences come from RNA converted to cDNA by reverse transcription. CDR3 amplicons came from multiplex PCR with pooled V-gene forward and constant-region reverse primers. TCRdb redid clone calling on the multiplex PCR reads using CATT. The table includes around 56,000 delta-chain clones, about 14% detected once. The chain joins TRDV1 to TRDJ1, with D uncertain. Sequencing was performed on Vdelta1+ gamma-delta thymocytes from the thymus. As for subset: FACS-sorted CD3+ TCRalphabeta- TCRVdelta1+ TCRVdelta2- thymocytes. This TCR was sampled from a girl under two years old who had congenital heart surgery. The CDR3 bases are TGTGCTCTTGGGGAACCTAGTAGCAGACCCTCGTACACCGATAAACTCATCTTT. Translation: CALGEPSSRPSYTDKLIF.